One T cell receptor beta chain is described in this entry. The antigen remains undetermined. This sample was included in a study of neoadjuvant anti-PD-1 for oral cavity cancer. General study findings and limits: Larger post-treatment preexisting tumor clones tracked with greater tumor shrinkage.

Clones were sequenced by immunoSEQ multiplex PCR, and TCRdb holds only the in-frame ones, with some missing. The sample has 24,000 or so clones; 25% to 30% are singletons. Time point specified: after neoadjuvant nivolumab, at surgical resection. Sequenced material: tumor tissue, taken after nivolumab (anti-PD-1) treatment. The receptor's source is a person aged 40-85 years with oral cavity squamous cell carcinoma.

CDR3 sequence reads: CASSDSSGRGADTQYF. Here the CDR3 DNA reads TGTGCCAGCAGTGACTCCAGCGGGAGAGGGGCAGATACGCAGTATTTT. The chain has TRBV6-4 and TRBJ2-3, with 8 bases fitting TRBD2. The CDR3 is 16 residues long. Germline CDR1 is MRHNA and CDR2 is SNTAGT. V lost 0 bases, J lost 4 bases, and 6 bases stayed unmatched.